This T cell receptor beta chain was sequenced for a study of T cells expressing NK-cell markers. The study's findings and limits: The study found dominant NKG2C+ clonotypes at about 1.0-8% of CD8+ T cells in roughly six donors. Questions lingered over whether expanded NKG2C+ T cell clones were HCMV-specific. A handful of donors likewise had their CD3+CD56-NKG2C+ fraction led by these clonotypes.

In the case of this clonotype: What it binds is not known.

The CDR3 loop spans 14 amino acids. In generating TCR beta cDNA, 5'RACE template switching with UMIs was used. TCRdb reprocessed the 5' RACE reads and stores each CDR3 protein as one record, lacking DNA. In all, the sample yields 350,000 to 500,000 distinct CDR3 sequences. Sample: blood T cells: a sorted CD56 or NKG2C T cell subset, CD4+ or CD8+ T cells, or bulk PBMC T cells (not recorded which). The receptor comes from a woman between 18 and 69 years old in good health. The chain combines TRBV12-3 or TRBV12-4 with TRBJ1-2; TCRdb designates TRBD1, a call that cannot be tested without DNA. The CDR3 region is CASSPGRRLYGYTF.